This T cell receptor beta chain was profiled in a study of T cell responses to AZD1222 COVID-19 vaccine. Study background: Investigators merged groups given second doses at roughly 4 or roughly 12 weeks.

Germline V gene lookup returns CDR1 LNHNV and CDR2 YYDKDF (reference sequence). V lost 5 bases, J lost 7 bases, and 17 bases lay in between. The CDR3 has 14 residues. Here immunoSEQ multiplex PCR was the method, and the copy in TCRdb shows in-frame clones only, minus some. The sample comprises approximately 67,000 clones, around four fifths of which are singletons, and 20% to 25% rests with the top ten. The genes are TRBV15 and TRBJ1-2, with unresolved D. The TCR originated in an adult in good health. The specimen was peripheral blood, collected on day 0 of AZD1222 vaccination. CDR3 sequence reads: CATSPGAGAGGYTF. The CDR3 DNA is TGTGCCACCAGCCCAGGAGCAGGAGCGGGTGGCTACACCTTC.